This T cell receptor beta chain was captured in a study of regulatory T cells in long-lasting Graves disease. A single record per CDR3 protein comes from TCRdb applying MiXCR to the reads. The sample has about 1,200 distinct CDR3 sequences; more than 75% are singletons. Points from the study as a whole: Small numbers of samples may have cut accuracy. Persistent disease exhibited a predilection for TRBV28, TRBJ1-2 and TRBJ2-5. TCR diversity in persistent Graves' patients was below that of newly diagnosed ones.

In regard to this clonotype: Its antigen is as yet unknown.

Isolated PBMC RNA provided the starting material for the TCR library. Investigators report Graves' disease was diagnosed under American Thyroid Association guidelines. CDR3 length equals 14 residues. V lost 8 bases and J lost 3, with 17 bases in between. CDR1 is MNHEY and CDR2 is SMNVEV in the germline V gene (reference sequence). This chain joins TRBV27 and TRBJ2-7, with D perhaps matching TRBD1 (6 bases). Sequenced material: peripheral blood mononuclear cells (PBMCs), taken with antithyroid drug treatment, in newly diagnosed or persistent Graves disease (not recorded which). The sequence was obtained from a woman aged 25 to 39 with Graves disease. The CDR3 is CASRAGDPHYEQYF. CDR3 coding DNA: TGTGCCAGCCGTGCAGGGGATCCCCACTACGAGCAGTACTTC.